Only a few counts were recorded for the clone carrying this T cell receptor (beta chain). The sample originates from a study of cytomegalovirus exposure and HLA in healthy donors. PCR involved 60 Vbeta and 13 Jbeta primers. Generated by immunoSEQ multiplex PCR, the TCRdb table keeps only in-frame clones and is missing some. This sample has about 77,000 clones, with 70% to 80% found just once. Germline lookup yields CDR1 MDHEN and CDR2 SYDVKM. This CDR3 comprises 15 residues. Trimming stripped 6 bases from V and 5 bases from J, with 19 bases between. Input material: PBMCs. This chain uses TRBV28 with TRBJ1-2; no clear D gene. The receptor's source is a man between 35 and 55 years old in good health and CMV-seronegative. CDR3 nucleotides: TGTGCCAGCAGAAGCACCGGGGAAGGAGATTATGGCTACACCTTC. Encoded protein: CASRSTGEGDYGYTF.